These 15 T cell receptor beta chains came from one sample sequenced in a study of human T cells and chemical hapten exposure. TCRdb fed the RACE reads into MiXCR, producing one record per CDR3 protein. The sample holds approximately 180,000 distinct CDR3 sequences, roughly 30% seen once. Time point defined: pre-sensitization, week 0. Specified treatment: therapeutic diphenylcyclopropenone sensitization with weekly scalp DPC. Sequences were derived from whole blood, sampled in connection with sensitization to the hapten diphenylcyclopropenone (DPC). Every receptor here comes from a woman aged 25 to 39 with alopecia areata. Some clones in this sample may be carry-over from other donors' samples.

This clonotype was counted between two and nine times. As DNA, the CDR3 is TGCAGTGCTAGAGATTTAGCGGGGCGGACCTACAATGAGCAGTTCTTC. Its protein product is CSARDLAGRTYNEQFF. J is TRBJ2-1 and V is TRBV20-1; 8 bases are shared with TRBD2. Germline loops: CDR1 DFQATT, CDR2 SNEGSKA (reference sequence). This CDR3 has 16 residues. J lost 2 bases, V lost 0 bases, and 6 bases had no gene match.

The chain combines TRBV7-2 with TRBJ1-5; D unclear. V was clipped by 5 bases and J by 1 base, with 12 bases between them. The germline CDR1 and CDR2 sequences are SGHTA and FQGNSA. This CDR3 spans 15 amino acids. This CDR3 is CASSPQGPSNQPQHF. The CDR3 DNA follows: TGTGCCAGCAGCCCCCAAGGACCCAGCAATCAGCCCCAGCATTTT.

The V and J genes are TRBV10-3 and TRBJ2-7; D call uncertain. CDR1 and CDR2 (germline): ENHRY, SYGVKD. Trimming removed 6 bases from V and 2 bases from J, with 14 bases in between. This CDR3 has 14 residues. The CDR3 DNA reads as TGTGCCATCAGCGACGGAGACATAGCCTACGAGCAGTACTTC. Translation gives CAISDGDIAYEQYF.

The rearrangement joins TRBV29-1 to TRBJ1-4; D remains unclear. The germline gives CDR1 SQVTM, CDR2 ANQGSEA. The CDR3 runs to 13 residues. Trimming stripped 4 bases from V and 8 bases from J, with 14 bases between. CDR3 coding DNA: TGCAGCGTTGTAAGCCAGGTTGGCGAAAAACTGTTTTTT. Amino acids: CSVVSQVGEKLFF.

This clonotype was recorded a few times. The chain is built from TRBV9 and TRBJ1-1; D call uncertain. Trimming stripped 3 bases from V and 4 bases from J, with 13 bases between. This CDR3 contains 14 residues. Germline CDR1 reads SGDLS; CDR2 reads YYNGEE. Here the CDR3 reads CASSGLGPPTEAFF. CDR3 in DNA: TGTGCCAGCAGCGGTCTAGGGCCCCCCACTGAAGCTTTCTTT.

This clonotype occurred a few times. This sequence joins TRBV6-4 and TRBJ1-1; the D is unclear. Germline loops: CDR1 MRHNA, CDR2 SNTAGT. The length of the CDR3 is 13 residues. V dropped 4 bases and J dropped 2 bases, with 8 bases sitting between them. CDR3 in amino acids: CASSAGSNTEAFF. CDR3 DNA: TGTGCCAGCAGTGCCGGGTCCAACACTGAAGCTTTCTTT.

The CDR3 sequence is CASSYSADLNTEAFF. The CDR3 bases are TGTGCCAGCAGTTACTCTGCCGACCTGAACACTGAAGCTTTCTTT. The chain has TRBV6-5 and TRBJ1-1; D not resolved. The CDR3 spans 15 residues. Germline loops: CDR1 MNHEY, CDR2 SVGAGI. V was shortened by 0 bases and J by 0 bases, with 8 bases between the two germline ends.

The gene calls are TRBV15 and TRBJ2-4, with TRBD2 identical over 7 bases. The CDR3 is 16 residues long. V shed 3 bases, J shed 0 bases, and the junction held 5 bases outside the gene matches. From germline, CDR1 is LNHNV and CDR2 YYDKDF (reference sequence). In DNA, the CDR3 is TGTGCCACCAGCAGGGTTTCTAGCGGAGCCAAAAACATTCAGTACTTC. Translation gives CATSRVSSGAKNIQYF.

The V gene is TRBV7-6, the J gene TRBJ2-1; possibly TRBD2 for D (5 bases). V lost 2 bases and J lost 6, with 14 bases in between. The CDR3 loop spans 15 amino acids. Looked up from germline, CDR1 is SGHVS and CDR2 is FNYEAQ. The CDR3 is CASSLRGLSGNEQFF. The DNA of the CDR3 is TGTGCCAGCAGCTTACGCGGGTTGAGTGGCAATGAGCAGTTCTTC.

This clonotype occurred once. V and J are TRBV29-1 and TRBJ2-5; 7 bases are a match to TRBD1. The junction had 9 bases not matched to a gene; V was cut back by 7 bases and J by 4 bases. The CDR3 is 13 amino acids. Germline V lookup: CDR1 SQVTM, CDR2 ANQGSEA. This chain's CDR3 is CSAGDSLAETQYF. CDR3 sequence (DNA): TGCAGCGCTGGGGACAGCCTTGCAGAGACCCAGTACTTC. The full variable domain, rest sourced from reference TRBV29-1 and TRBJ2-5, is SAVISQKPSRDICQRGTSLTIQCQVDSQVTMMFWYRQQPGQSLTLIATANQGSEATYESGFVIDKFPISRPNLTFSTLTVSNMSPEDSSIYLCSAGDSLAETQYFGPGTRLLVL.

The V call is TRBV28, the J call TRBJ2-3, with D perhaps TRBD1 (9 bases). The CDR3 runs to 17 residues. Germline V lookup: CDR1 MDHEN, CDR2 SYDVKM. Trimming left V 0 bases short and J 9 bases short, with 22 bases between. The CDR3 loop reads CASSLWGQGARGGTQYF. The DNA of the CDR3 is TGTGCCAGCAGTTTATGGGGACAGGGCGCCCGGGGGGGGACGCAGTATTTT.

This clonotype has a single count. This sequence joins TRBV10-3 and TRBJ2-7; the match to TRBD1 covers 8 bases. The CDR3 covers 12 residues. In germline, CDR1 is ENHRY, CDR2 SYGVKD. J was trimmed by 4 bases and V by 4 bases; bases with no gene match: 0. Written as DNA, the CDR3 is TGTGCCATCAGTGGACAGGGGTACGAGCAGTACTTC. Translation gives CAISGQGYEQYF.

This clonotype was seen a handful of times. The CDR3 DNA reads as TGTGCCAGCAGCAGAGGGTCTAATGTATTAGGCGGGGAGCTGTTTTTT. Its translation is CASSRGSNVLGGELFF. The chain employs TRBV28 and TRBJ2-2; D is possibly TRBD2 (5 bases). Trimming took 6 bases from V and 7 from J, leaving 21 bases between them. The CDR3 runs to 16 residues. CDR1 is MDHEN and CDR2 is SYDVKM in the germline V gene.

This chain connects TRBV29-1 to TRBJ1-1; D not resolved. V was pared by 4 bases and J by 4 bases, with 10 bases between. CDR1 and CDR2 (germline): SQVTM, ANQGSEA. The CDR3 is 12 amino acids. CDR3 amino acids: CSVGELGTEAFF. The CDR3 nucleotides are TGCAGCGTTGGGGAGCTGGGCACTGAAGCTTTCTTT.

This clonotype was counted between two and nine times. The gene calls are TRBV5-1 and TRBJ2-5, with TRBD1 matching over 7 bases. Germline V CDR1 and CDR2: SGHRS, YFSETQ. The trim removed 2 bases at V and 2 bases at J, leaving 3 bases unmatched. CDR3 size: 14 residues. As DNA, the CDR3 is TGCGCCAGCAGCTTCGGGACAGTACAAGAGACCCAGTACTTC. Protein: CASSFGTVQETQYF.